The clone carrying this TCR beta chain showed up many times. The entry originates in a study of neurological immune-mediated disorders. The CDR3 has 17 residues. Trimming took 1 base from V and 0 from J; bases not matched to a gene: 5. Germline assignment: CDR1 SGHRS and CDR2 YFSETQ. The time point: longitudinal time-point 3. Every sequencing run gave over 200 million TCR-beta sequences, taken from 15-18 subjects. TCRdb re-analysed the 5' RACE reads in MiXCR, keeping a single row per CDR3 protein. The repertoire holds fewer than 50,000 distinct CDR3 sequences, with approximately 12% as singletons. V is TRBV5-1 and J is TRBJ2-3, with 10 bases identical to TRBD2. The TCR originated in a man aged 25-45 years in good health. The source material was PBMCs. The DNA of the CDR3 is TGCGCCAGCAGCTTGTCTAGCGGGAGATATAGCACAGATACGCAGTATTTT. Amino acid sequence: CASSLSSGRYSTDTQYF.